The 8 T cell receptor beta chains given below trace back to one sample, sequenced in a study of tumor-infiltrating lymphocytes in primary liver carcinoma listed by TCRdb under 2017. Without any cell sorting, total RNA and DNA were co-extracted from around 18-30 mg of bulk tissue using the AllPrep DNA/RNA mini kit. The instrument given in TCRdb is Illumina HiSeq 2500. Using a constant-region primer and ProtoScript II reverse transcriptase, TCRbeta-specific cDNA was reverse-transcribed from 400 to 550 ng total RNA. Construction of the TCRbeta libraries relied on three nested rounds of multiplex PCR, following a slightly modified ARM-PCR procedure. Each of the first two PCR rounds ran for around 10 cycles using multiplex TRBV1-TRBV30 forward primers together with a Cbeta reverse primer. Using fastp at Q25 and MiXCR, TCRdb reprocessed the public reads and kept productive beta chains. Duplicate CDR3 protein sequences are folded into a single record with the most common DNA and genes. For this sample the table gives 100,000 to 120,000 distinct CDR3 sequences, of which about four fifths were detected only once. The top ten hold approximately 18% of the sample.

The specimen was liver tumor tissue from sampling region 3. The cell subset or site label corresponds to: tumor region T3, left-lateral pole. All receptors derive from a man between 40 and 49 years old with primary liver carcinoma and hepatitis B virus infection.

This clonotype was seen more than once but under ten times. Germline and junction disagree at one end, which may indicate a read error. The CDR3 coding sequence is TGTGCCAGTAGCCAAGACCAAGGAACCAAAAACATTCAGTACTTC. Its translation is CASSQDQGTKNIQYF. J is TRBJ2-4 and V is TRBV4-2; D is ambiguous. This CDR3 region has 15 residues. Germline V gene data show CDR1 as LGHNA and CDR2 as YNFKEQ.

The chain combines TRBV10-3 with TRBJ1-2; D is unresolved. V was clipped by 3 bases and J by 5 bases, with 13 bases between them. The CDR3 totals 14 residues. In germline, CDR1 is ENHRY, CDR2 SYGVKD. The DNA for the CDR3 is TGTGCCATCAGTGAATCGACTCAAAGTTATGGCTACACCTTC. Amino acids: CAISESTQSYGYTF.

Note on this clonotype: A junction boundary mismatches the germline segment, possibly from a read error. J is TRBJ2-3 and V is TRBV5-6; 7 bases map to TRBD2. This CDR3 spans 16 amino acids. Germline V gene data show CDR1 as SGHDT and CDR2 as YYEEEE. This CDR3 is CASNLRLGTITVTQYF. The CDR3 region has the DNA TGTGCCAGCAACTTGAGGTTGGGGACTATCACAGTTACGCAGTATTTT.

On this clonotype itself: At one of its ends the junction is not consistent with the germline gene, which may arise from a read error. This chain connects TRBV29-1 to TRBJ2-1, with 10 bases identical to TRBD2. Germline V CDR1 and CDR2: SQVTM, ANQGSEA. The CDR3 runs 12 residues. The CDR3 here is CSVPSGSLEQLF. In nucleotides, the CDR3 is TGTAGCGTCCCTAGCGGGAGTCTTGAGCAGCTATTC.

The CDR3 protein is CASSMARGTLNQPQHF. CDR3 sequence (DNA): TGTGCCAGTAGTATGGCCCGGGGGACCCTTAATCAGCCCCAGCATTTT. The rearrangement uses TRBV19 and TRBJ1-5, with a possible D match to TRBD1 (5 bases). The germline V gene has CDR1 LNHDA and CDR2 SQIVND (reference sequence). V lost 3 bases and J 4 bases, leaving 16 bases between the germline ends. The CDR3 totals 16 residues.

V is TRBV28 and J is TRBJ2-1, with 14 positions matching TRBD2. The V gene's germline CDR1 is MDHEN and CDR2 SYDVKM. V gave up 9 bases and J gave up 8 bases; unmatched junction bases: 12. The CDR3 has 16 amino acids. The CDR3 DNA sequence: TGTGCCAGTAGCGGACTAGCGGGAGGTCGTGTGGATGAGCAGTTCTTC. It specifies CASSGLAGGRVDEQFF.

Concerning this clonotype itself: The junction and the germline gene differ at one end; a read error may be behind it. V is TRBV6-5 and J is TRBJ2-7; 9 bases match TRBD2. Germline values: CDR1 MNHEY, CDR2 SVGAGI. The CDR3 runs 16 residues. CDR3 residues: CASNYLGTSRRTEQYF. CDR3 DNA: TGTGCCAGCAATTACCTCGGGACTAGCAGGAGGACCGAGCAGTACTTC.

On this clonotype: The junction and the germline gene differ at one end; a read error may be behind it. CDR3 DNA sequence: TGTGCCAGCAACTTGGAATGGACTAGCGGGGGGAATGAGCAGTTCTTC. Its translation is CASNLEWTSGGNEQFF. The rearrangement links TRBV5-5 to TRBJ2-1; the match to TRBD2 covers 14 bases. The CDR3 has 16 residues. Germline V gene sequence: CDR1 SGHKS, CDR2 YYEKEE (reference sequence).